This is a list of T cell receptor beta chains from one sample in a study of T cell responses to AZD1222 COVID-19 vaccine. The method was immunoSEQ multiplex PCR; TCRdb's version includes in-frame clones alone and lacks a portion of them. The sample carries over 80,000 clones, roughly nine tenths recorded once. The source was peripheral blood, collected on day 0 of AZD1222 vaccination. These receptors all come from an adult in good health. Each CDR3 is given with its conserved first and last residue. Each record gives: CDR3 DNA, CDR3 protein, D gene, J gene, clone size, V gene. The D gene is left open where the match is weak. Expanded clones are given a class, and other clones once, few, many or no size at all.

TGTGCCAGCAGTTTTGCAGGATCGGGCTATGGCTACACCTTC,CASSFAGSGYGYTF,NA,TRBJ1-2,NA,TRBV28
TGTGCCAGCAGCTTTACAGGGAGGATAAATTCACCCCTCCACTTT,CASSFTGRINSPLHF,NA,TRBJ1-6,NA,TRBV5-6
TGCGCCAGCAGCTTGCGGTCTAGCGGGGCTACCTACAATGAGCAGTTCTTC,CASSLRSSGATYNEQFF,TRBD2,TRBJ2-1,NA,TRBV5-1
TGTGCCACCAGTGACCGGACAGGAGGGGCCTACAATGAGCAGTTCTTC,CATSDRTGGAYNEQFF,NA,TRBJ2-1,NA,TRBV24-1
TGTGCCAGCAGTTACTCTCTAGCGGACCCTACCTACGAGCAGTACTTC,CASSYSLADPTYEQYF,TRBD2,TRBJ2-7,NA,TRBV6-5
TGTGCCTGGAGTGTATTATATCGACAGGGGGGTGGTTGGGAGACCCAGTACTTC,CAWSVLYRQGGGWETQYF,TRBD1,TRBJ2-5,NA,TRBV30
TGTGCCAGTAGAGTGGGGACAGGTCCCTACGAGCAGTACTTC,CASRVGTGPYEQYF,TRBD1,TRBJ2-7,once,TRBV19
TGTGCCAGCAGCCAAGAAGGCGGGGCAGGCTACGAGCAGTACTTC,CASSQEGGAGYEQYF,NA,TRBJ2-7,once,TRBV4-2
TGTGCCAGCAGCCAAGTAAGGGGCCTAGCGGGAGGGCACGGGGAGCTGTTTTTT,CASSQVRGLAGGHGELFF,TRBD2,TRBJ2-2,NA,TRBV4-2
TGTGCCAGCAGATGGGACAGGGTTACGGACGAGCAGTACTTC,CASRWDRVTDEQYF,TRBD1,TRBJ2-7,NA,TRBV28
TGTGCCAGCAGTCGGGCGATGAGACAAGAGACCCAGTACTTC,CASSRAMRQETQYF,NA,TRBJ2-5,NA,TRBV6-5
TGTGCCAGTAGCGCCAACGGAGGCTACACCTTC,CASSANGGYTF,NA,TRBJ1-2,NA,TRBV19
TGTGCCAGCAGTCACCGGGGCTCCTACAATGAGCAGTTCTTC,CASSHRGSYNEQFF,NA,TRBJ2-1,NA,TRBV28
TGTGCCAGCAGTTATTCCACTCAGACTAGCGGGAGGACTAGCACAGATACGCAGTATTTT,CASSYSTQTSGRTSTDTQYF,TRBD2,TRBJ2-3,NA,TRBV6-2/TRBV6-3
TGTGCCAGTAGTATAGAAGGAGGGTACAACACCGGGGAGCTGTTTTTT,CASSIEGGYNTGELFF,NA,TRBJ2-2,NA,TRBV19
TGCGCCAGCAGTGCGGACACTGAAGCTTTCTTT,CASSADTEAFF,NA,TRBJ1-1,NA,TRBV10-1
TGCAGCGTTAAACAGGGACTACCCTACGAGCAGTACTTC,CSVKQGLPYEQYF,NA,TRBJ2-7,NA,TRBV29-1
TGTGCCAGCTCACCACCAGGACGAAATGGCAATGAGCAGTTCTTC,CASSPPGRNGNEQFF,NA,TRBJ2-1,NA,TRBV18
TGCAGCGTTGGTGGTGGGTTCTACGAGCAGTACTTC,CSVGGGFYEQYF,NA,TRBJ2-7,NA,TRBV29-1
TGTGCCAGCACCGGACAGGGGGCGACGACTGAAGCTTTCTTT,CASTGQGATTEAFF,TRBD1,TRBJ1-1,NA,TRBV2
TGCGCCAGCAGCGTGGCGAGGGTGGGTACTAACACTGAAGCTTTCTTT,CASSVARVGTNTEAFF,NA,TRBJ1-1,NA,TRBV5-1
TGTGCCAGTAGTCCGGGACTAGCGGGGACCCAGTACTTC,CASSPGLAGTQYF,TRBD2,TRBJ2-5,NA,TRBV19
TGTGCCAGCAAGCGGAGAGCTCAGCCCCAGCATTTT,CASKRRAQPQHF,NA,TRBJ1-5,NA,TRBV28
TGTGCCACCAGCAGTCCCCTGGGCCCCCCGGGAGAGCAGTTCTTC,CATSSPLGPPGEQFF,NA,TRBJ2-1,NA,TRBV15
TGTGCCAGCAGCCAATTAGGACTAGCGGGAGATTATGAGACCCAGTACTTC,CASSQLGLAGDYETQYF,TRBD2,TRBJ2-5,NA,TRBV3-1/TRBV3-2
TGTGCCAGCAGCTTAATCCAGGGTGGGACCGGGGAGCTGTTTTTT,CASSLIQGGTGELFF,NA,TRBJ2-2,NA,TRBV7-9
TGTGCCAGCAGTCCCCTCCTGACAGGGGAGGGCGAAAAACTGTTTTTT,CASSPLLTGEGEKLFF,TRBD1,TRBJ1-4,NA,TRBV27
TGTGCCAGCAGCCGTCTGTCGGGGGAGCTGTTTTTT,CASSRLSGELFF,NA,TRBJ2-2,NA,TRBV3-1/TRBV3-2
TGTGCCAGCAGTGGAGCCGATACGCAGTATTTT,CASSGADTQYF,NA,TRBJ2-3,NA,TRBV2
TGTGCCAGCAGTTTGGGCCCTTTTAACTATGGCTACACCTTC,CASSLGPFNYGYTF,NA,TRBJ1-2,NA,TRBV28
TGTGCCTGGGACTCCCTATGGAGGCGTAACTATGGCTACACCTTC,CAWDSLWRRNYGYTF,NA,TRBJ1-2,large,TRBV30
TGCGCCAGCAGCTATGAACAGGCCTACTATAATTCACCCCTCCACTTT,CASSYEQAYYNSPLHF,NA,TRBJ1-6,NA,TRBV5-1
TGTGCCAGCAGGTTAGCGGACTCCTACAATGAGCAGTTCTTC,CASRLADSYNEQFF,NA,TRBJ2-1,NA,TRBV6-1
TGTGCCACCACCACTAGCGGGAGGCCCATTTACAATGAGCAGTTCTTC,CATTTSGRPIYNEQFF,TRBD2,TRBJ2-1,NA,TRBV28
TGCGCCAGCAGCCCCCAAACGCTAGCGGGGCCAGATACGCAGTATTTT,CASSPQTLAGPDTQYF,TRBD2,TRBJ2-3,NA,TRBV4-1
TGTGCCATCAGATTAGACAGAAACACTGAAGCTTTCTTT,CAIRLDRNTEAFF,NA,TRBJ1-1,NA,TRBV10-3
TGTGCCAGCAGTTCGGACAGGGGTCAACAGCCCCAGCATTTT,CASSSDRGQQPQHF,TRBD1,TRBJ1-5,NA,TRBV27
TGTGCCAGCAGCTCTAGCGGGAGGGCCCGAAATGAGCAGTTCTTC,CASSSSGRARNEQFF,TRBD2,TRBJ2-1,NA,TRBV5-6
TGTGCCAGCTCACCCAGACTAGCGGGAGCCCGGGAGACCCAGTACTTC,CASSPRLAGARETQYF,TRBD2,TRBJ2-5,NA,TRBV18
TGTGCCAGCAGCCACGGACAGGCGAACACTGAAGCTTTCTTT,CASSHGQANTEAFF,TRBD1,TRBJ1-1,NA,TRBV11-1
TGCGCCAGCAGCTTGCAGGGCAGCACCGGGGAGCTGTTTTTT,CASSLQGSTGELFF,NA,TRBJ2-2,NA,TRBV5-1
TGTGCCACCGCAACCAATGAGCAGTTCTTC,CATATNEQFF,NA,TRBJ2-1,NA,TRBV2
TGTGCCAGCAGCCAGGGGACAGGGAGCACAGATACGCAGTATTTT,CASSQGTGSTDTQYF,TRBD1,TRBJ2-3,NA,TRBV3-1/TRBV3-2
TGTGCCAGCAGCCCTCTAGCGGGAGGACCGAGCTCCTACGAGCAGTACTTC,CASSPLAGGPSSYEQYF,TRBD2,TRBJ2-7,NA,TRBV6-2/TRBV6-3
TGCGCCAGCACCTTGGACGTGGGAGCTAACTATGGCTACACCTTC,CASTLDVGANYGYTF,NA,TRBJ1-2,NA,TRBV5-1
TGTGCCAGCAGAAACCTGTCCTACAATGAGCAGTTCTTC,CASRNLSYNEQFF,NA,TRBJ2-1,NA,TRBV12-3/TRBV12-4
TGTGCCAGCAGTTTAGCGGGAGGGCCCCCAGATACGCAGTATTTT,CASSLAGGPPDTQYF,TRBD2,TRBJ2-3,NA,TRBV27
TGTGCCAGCAGCCAAGATTGGGGGAGGGCCCCCTACAATGAGCAGTTCTTC,CASSQDWGRAPYNEQFF,TRBD2,TRBJ2-1,NA,TRBV3-1/TRBV3-2
TGTGCCACCAGTGATCCCGGGACTAGCGTCGGGGAGCTGTTTTTT,CATSDPGTSVGELFF,TRBD2,TRBJ2-2,NA,TRBV24-1
TGTGCCAGCAGTTATGGGGGAGGGCCTAATGAGCAGTTCTTC,CASSYGGGPNEQFF,TRBD2,TRBJ2-1,NA,TRBV6-5
TGTGCCAGCAGCCTGGTCCCGGGACAGGCCTACTATGGCTACACCTTC,CASSLVPGQAYYGYTF,TRBD1,TRBJ1-2,NA,TRBV27
TGTGCCACCACGGGACGCTGTTATGACGAGCAGTACTTC,CATTGRCYDEQYF,NA,TRBJ2-7,NA,TRBV24-1